This T cell receptor beta chain was captured in a study of yellow fever vaccine responses in identical twins. Broader study findings: In identical twins, vaccine T cell responses appeared partly shared and partly individual.

Trimming took 0 bases from V and 6 from J; bases not matched to a gene: 11. Germline CDR1 reads LGHNA; CDR2 reads YSLEER. The CDR3 extends over 16 amino acids. MiXCR, run by TCRdb on the RT-PCR reads, gives a single entry per CDR3 protein. The data hold fewer than 5,000 distinct CDR3 sequences, with almost 75% observed a single time. In the case of this clonotype: The antigen is not known.

The sequence was collected from a woman between 18 and 29 years old who received the yellow fever vaccine. The rearrangement joins TRBV4-3 to TRBJ2-7; 7 positions match TRBD1. Sequences were derived from T cells from blood (PBMCs), unsorted or a sorted subset (not recorded which), sampled before or after yellow fever vaccination (not recorded which). In nucleotides, the CDR3 is TGCGCCAGCAGCCAAGATCCCCAGGGGGTTTGTGGCGAGCAGTACTTC. Its translation is CASSQDPQGVCGEQYF.